This T cell receptor beta chain was identified during a study of CD4+ T cells in melanoma. The study's findings and limits: Reportedly, melanoma neoantigen-specific CD4+ T cells showed varied differentiation states. CD8+ T cell, macrophage and B cell function reportedly correlated with neoantigen-specific CD4+ T cells.

Data came from immunoSEQ multiplex PCR; TCRdb stores just in-frame clones and leaves some out. This sample yields tens of thousands of clones, of which 60% to 80% are seen a single time; roughly 4.8% belongs to the top ten. This clone was seen ten or more times. Its antigen is currently unknown. Sequencing was performed on tumor tissue. The clonotype was recovered from a human donor with melanoma.

This CDR3 is CASSLGTGGFEQYF. For the CDR3, the DNA is TGCGCCAGCAGCTTGGGGACAGGGGGCTTCGAGCAGTACTTC. This chain links TRBV5-1 with TRBJ2-7, with TRBD1 matching 11 bases. The CDR3 totals 14 residues. Germline V gene sequence: CDR1 SGHRS, CDR2 YFSETQ. V lost 0 bases, J lost 6 bases, and 2 bases stayed unmatched.